This T cell receptor (beta chain) appears in the sequencing data of a study of blood T cell repertoires in COVID-19. Across the study: There were acute and convalescent COVID-19 samples, and they came from the United States, Italy and Spain. T cells, B-cell-depleted T cells, or PBMCs provided the cDNA or gDNA that served as material.

This clone was seen a single time. In the original workflow: Researchers report that nucleated cell counts were estimated from reference gene primer amplification. The method was immunoSEQ multiplex PCR; TCRdb's version includes in-frame clones alone and lacks a portion of them. The V and J calls and the clone size are those of that table, but D and trimming were determined from the DNA. Of fewer than 150,000 clones listed, approximately 86% were seen once; the top ten hold about a sixth. The TCR was taken from a woman between 45 and 60 years old who had recovered from COVID-19. The sample taken for sequencing was peripheral blood.

CDR3 nucleotide sequence: TGTGCCAGCAGCTTAGGATCCCGGGCCTACGAGCAGTACTTC. Encoded protein: CASSLGSRAYEQYF. The chain links TRBV7-2 to TRBJ2-7; D not certain. In germline, CDR1 is SGHTA, CDR2 FQGNSA. Trimming left V 1 base short and J 2 bases short, with 9 bases between. The CDR3 covers 14 residues.